The 28 T cell receptor beta chains given below trace back to one sample, sequenced in a study of blood T cell repertoires in COVID-19. Generated by immunoSEQ multiplex PCR, the TCRdb table keeps only in-frame clones and is missing some. The table records some 340,000 clones, more than 70% of them present only once. The sequenced sample was peripheral blood. These receptors came from a man aged 30 to 45 with active or convalescent COVID-19.

The chain combines TRBV7-8 with TRBJ2-6; D call uncertain. Germline V gene lookup returns CDR1 SGHVS and CDR2 FQNEAQ. The CDR3 is 16 amino acids. Trimming took 2 bases from V and 4 from J, leaving 12 bases between them. The CDR3 nucleotides read TGTGCCAGCAGCTTATGGCGCGGATCCGGGGCCAACGTCCTGACTTTC. It codes for CASSLWRGSGANVLTF.

On this clone itself: The junction does not match germline at one end; this may be a read error. The chain links TRBV6-5 to TRBJ1-2; the D is unclear. CDR3 size: 14 residues. In germline, CDR1 is MNHEY, CDR2 SVGAGI. The CDR3 nucleotides are TGTGCCAGCAGTTACTCCGCGGGCGCGGTAGGCTACGCCTTC. It specifies CASSYSAGAVGYAF.

The chain combines TRBV6-2 or TRBV6-3 with TRBJ1-5; unclear D gene. Germline CDR1 MNHEY, CDR2 SVGEGT. CDR3 size: 16 residues. V lost 0 bases to trimming and J lost 4 bases, with 13 bases between them. CDR3 nucleotides: TGTGCCAGCAGTTACTCTCCCTTCGTGGAGAATCAGCCCCAGCATTTT. This sequence encodes CASSYSPFVENQPQHF.

CDR3 in amino acids: CSVEEAPTGGYYGYTF. As DNA, the CDR3 is TGCAGCGTTGAAGAGGCTCCGACAGGGGGCTACTATGGCTACACCTTC. The rearrangement uses TRBV29-1 and TRBJ1-2; 10 bases line up with TRBD1. The CDR3 extends over 16 amino acids. CDR1 is SQVTM, CDR2 ANQGSEA, per germline. Trimming took 0 bases from V and 3 from J; bases not matched to a gene: 7.

This clone was observed once. V usage is TRBV2 and J usage is TRBJ2-1; 9 bases fit TRBD1. V lost 7 bases, J lost 5 bases, and 12 bases stayed unmatched. The CDR3 has 16 residues. Germline assignment: CDR1 SNHLY and CDR2 FYNNEI. The CDR3 reads CASTRTGAVRNNEQFF. In DNA, the CDR3 is TGTGCCAGCACCCGGACAGGGGCGGTTAGGAACAATGAGCAGTTCTTC.

The chain couples TRBV12-5 to TRBJ2-7, with 7 bases lining up with TRBD2. The J segment lost 3 bases and the V segment lost 1 base, leaving 12 bases of the junction unmatched. Germline lookup yields CDR1 LGHNT and CDR2 FRNRAP. CDR3 length: 17 amino acids. CDR3 protein: CASGLASGGPDLYEQYF. The CDR3 DNA sequence: TGTGCTAGTGGTTTGGCCTCGGGGGGTCCAGATCTCTACGAGCAGTACTTC.

This rearrangement joins TRBV13 to TRBJ1-1, with D possibly TRBD1 on 6 matching bases. Trimming left V 5 bases short and J 7 bases short, with 20 bases between. The CDR3 sequence is 15 residues long. The germline gives CDR1 PRHDT, CDR2 FYEKMQ (reference sequence). The DNA for the CDR3 is TGTGCCAGCAGCCCTGGGGCAGGGGCGGGTGGTGAAGCTTTCTTT. Protein product: CASSPGAGAGGEAFF.

The chain employs TRBV4-1 and TRBJ1-1; D is unresolved. CDR1 is MGHRA, CDR2 YSYEKL, per germline. Trimming took off 4 bases at V and 1 base at J, with 16 bases between the two ends. The CDR3 length is 16 residues. Written as DNA, the CDR3 is TGCGCCAGCAGCCTTACTCGGGTCCGGGGGAACACTGAAGCTTTCTTT. Amino acid sequence: CASSLTRVRGNTEAFF.

In this sample, this clone turned up a few times. The chain couples TRBV29-1 to TRBJ1-3; D remains unclear. The CDR3 totals 13 residues. V was cut by 4 bases and J by 0 bases, with 7 bases left in between. CDR1 SQVTM and CDR2 ANQGSEA come from the germline V gene. CDR3 protein: CSVGVSSGNTIYF. As DNA, the CDR3 is TGCAGCGTTGGCGTTAGCTCTGGAAACACCATATATTTT.

This sequence joins TRBV28 and TRBJ1-1; unclear D gene. Between the trimmed V and J ends, which lost 1 base and 1 base, there was a span of 10 bases. This CDR3 contains 15 residues. Germline lookup yields CDR1 MDHEN and CDR2 SYDVKM. The CDR3 sequence: CASSLLNGQNTEAFF. The DNA for the CDR3 is TGTGCCAGCAGTTTATTAAATGGGCAGAACACTGAAGCTTTCTTT.

This clone showed up just a few times. The genes are TRBV4-1 and TRBJ2-5; TRBD2 aligns across 14 bases. The CDR3 loop spans 17 amino acids. Germline V CDR1 and CDR2: MGHRA, YSYEKL. With V trimmed by 1 base and J by 5 bases, 6 bases remained unmatched. The CDR3 sequence is CASSQGAGTSGGETQYF. The CDR3 nucleotides are TGCGCCAGCAGCCAAGGAGCCGGGACTAGCGGGGGTGAGACCCAGTACTTC.

DNA for the CDR3: TGTGCCAGTAGTACAGGGCCACCTGCCAACTATGGCTACACCTTC. Translating it yields CASSTGPPANYGYTF. The rearrangement joins TRBV19 to TRBJ1-2; TRBD1 might be the D (5 bases). Germline loops: CDR1 LNHDA, CDR2 SQIVND (reference sequence). V lost 4 bases, J lost 2 bases, and 14 bases lay in between. The CDR3 is made up of 15 amino acids.

The V call is TRBV19, the J call TRBJ2-1, with 13 positions matching TRBD2. The trim removed 3 bases at V and 4 bases at J, leaving 3 bases unmatched. CDR3 length equals 16 residues. Germline loops: CDR1 LNHDA, CDR2 SQIVND (reference sequence). The CDR3, as DNA: TGTGCCAGTAGTATCCGACTAGCGGGGGGATACAATGAGCAGTTCTTC. It specifies CASSIRLAGGYNEQFF. Using reference TRBV19 and TRBJ2-1 for the parts outside the CDR3, the full variable domain is DGGITQSPKYLFRKEGQNVTLSCEQNLNHDAMYWYRQDPGQGLRLIYYSQIVNDFQKGDIAEGYSVSREKKESFPLTVTSAQKNPTAFYLCASSIRLAGGYNEQFFGPGTRLTVL.

The V and J genes are TRBV28 and TRBJ1-4; D remains ambiguous. The CDR3 spans 14 residues. V lost 8 bases and J 3 bases, leaving 13 bases between the germline ends. Germline V gene sequence: CDR1 MDHEN, CDR2 SYDVKM. In DNA form, the CDR3 reads TGTGCCAGCTCCGTGGTGGCTCCTAATGAAAAACTGTTTTTT. Translating it yields CASSVVAPNEKLFF.

This CDR3 is CASSDGIRTGADEQYF. The CDR3 DNA reads TGTGCCAGCAGTGACGGGATCCGGACAGGGGCGGACGAGCAGTACTTC. The J gene is TRBJ2-7, the V gene TRBV25-1; 9 bases are shared with TRBD1. Losses at the gene ends were 3 bases for V and 5 bases for J; bases not matched to a gene: 11. Germline V gene data show CDR1 as MGHDK and CDR2 as SYGVNS. The CDR3 is made up of 16 amino acids.

V gene TRBV11-2 combines with J gene TRBJ1-5; no reliable D call. The V end was cut by 5 bases, the J end by 3 bases, with 5 bases between. Germline CDR1 reads SGHAT; CDR2 reads FQNNGV. The length of the CDR3 is 12 residues. DNA for the CDR3: TGTGCCAGCAGCAGAGTCAATCAGCCCCAGCATTTT. This translates into CASSRVNQPQHF.

The chain is built from TRBV11-3 and TRBJ1-1, with 8 nucleotides matching TRBD1. Trimming took 5 bases from V and 9 from J; bases not matched to a gene: 11. The CDR3 contains 14 residues. From germline, CDR1 is SGHNT and CDR2 YENEEA. This CDR3 reads CASSPGAGQGQAFF. Written as DNA, the CDR3 is TGTGCCAGCAGCCCCGGGGCCGGACAGGGCCAAGCTTTCTTT.

This chain connects TRBV19 to TRBJ2-1; D call uncertain. Germline CDR1 and CDR2: LNHDA and SQIVND (reference sequence). The CDR3 totals 16 residues. V was clipped by 9 bases and J by 5 bases, with 23 bases between them. The CDR3, as DNA: TGTGCCAGCCATAACCGCGTCGGCAGGCCGAACAATGAGCAGTTCTTC. Translating it yields CASHNRVGRPNNEQFF.

This chain links TRBV4-3 with TRBJ1-5; TRBD1 matches at 8 bases. CDR1 LGHNA and CDR2 YSLEER come from the germline V gene. This CDR3 region has 16 residues. The trim removed 0 bases at V and 7 bases at J, leaving 8 bases unmatched. The CDR3 coding sequence is TGCGCCAGCAGCCAAGACGCCAGGACAGGGAGGCAGCCCCAGCATTTT. Its protein is CASSQDARTGRQPQHF.

The chain uses TRBV19 and TRBJ2-1; TRBD2 matches at 7 bases. Germline CDR1 and CDR2: LNHDA and SQIVND (reference sequence). The CDR3 is 14 amino acids. The ends lost 5 bases at V and 8 bases at J; junction bases unmatched: 9. Here the CDR3 reads CASSESSGVDEQFF. In nucleotides, the CDR3 is TGTGCCAGTAGTGAGTCTAGCGGAGTGGATGAGCAGTTCTTC.

The chain carries TRBV9 and TRBJ2-2; the match to TRBD2 covers 11 bases. Germline CDR1 SGDLS, CDR2 YYNGEE. V was pared by 4 bases and J by 5 bases, with 4 bases of the junction left unmatched. There are 15 residues in the CDR3. CDR3: CASSPASGGTGELFF. For the CDR3, the DNA is TGTGCCAGCAGCCCGGCTAGCGGGGGGACCGGGGAGCTGTTTTTT.

This chain connects TRBV9 to TRBJ2-1; 9 bases line up with TRBD2. V lost 4 bases, J lost 2 bases, and 7 bases stayed unmatched. Germline-derived CDR1 and CDR2 are SGDLS and YYNGEE. This CDR3 is 16 amino acids long. The CDR3 DNA sequence: TGTGCCAGCAGCCCCTCCCTAGCGGGGCCCTACAATGAGCAGTTCTTC. This encodes CASSPSLAGPYNEQFF.

V gene TRBV30 combines with J gene TRBJ1-1; D not certain. This CDR3 spans 13 amino acids. Deletions cut 5 bases from V and 0 bases from J, with 10 bases between. The V gene's germline CDR1 is GTSNPN and CDR2 SVGIG (reference sequence). Here the CDR3 reads CAWATDMNTEAFF. CDR3 sequence (DNA): TGTGCCTGGGCCACCGACATGAACACTGAAGCTTTCTTT.

V gene TRBV5-4 combines with J gene TRBJ2-3, with a possible D match to TRBD1 (6 bases). Germline CDR1 SGHNT, CDR2 YYREEE (reference sequence). Trimming cost V 6 bases and J 0 bases, with 14 bases left between them. This CDR3 is 15 amino acids long. CDR3 in DNA: TGTGCCAGCACACCCGAGGGGGAGAGCACAGATACGCAGTATTTT. Protein sequence: CASTPEGESTDTQYF.

The chain employs TRBV6-6 and TRBJ1-6, with D perhaps TRBD1 (5 bases). CDR3 length equals 14 residues. V was cut by 2 bases and J by 10 bases, with 12 bases left in between. The germline gives CDR1 MNHNY, CDR2 SVGAGI (reference sequence). In nucleotides, the CDR3 is TGTGCCAGCAGTTACAGGGGAAAATACTCACCCCTCCACTTT. It codes for CASSYRGKYSPLHF.

This rearrangement joins TRBV5-1 to TRBJ2-3; 12 bases line up with TRBD2. The CDR3 is 17 amino acids. V lost 7 bases, J lost 4 bases, and 13 bases stayed unmatched. Looked up from germline, CDR1 is SGHRS and CDR2 is YFSETQ. The CDR3 protein is CASSSPTSGGISDTQYF. The CDR3 nucleotides are TGCGCCAGCTCCTCCCCTACTAGCGGGGGGATCTCAGATACGCAGTATTTT.

The rearrangement links TRBV7-8 to TRBJ1-2; 10 bases agree with TRBD1. With V trimmed by 5 bases and J by 8 bases, 11 bases remained unmatched. The CDR3 spans 15 residues. Germline-derived CDR1 and CDR2 are SGHVS and FQNEAQ. The CDR3 is CASSREGQGILGYTF. The CDR3 DNA follows: TGTGCCAGCAGCCGAGAGGGACAGGGGATATTGGGCTACACCTTC.

This clone showed up just a few times. V usage is TRBV7-2 and J usage is TRBJ2-7; D is unclear. This CDR3 has 14 amino acids. Germline V gene data show CDR1 as SGHTA and CDR2 as FQGNSA. Trimming pared 3 bases from V and 0 bases from J, leaving 9 bases between. The CDR3 sequence is CASSLVAFSYEQYF. CDR3 DNA: TGTGCCAGCAGCTTGGTAGCCTTCTCCTACGAGCAGTACTTC.